This entry lists 11 T cell receptor beta chains sequenced from one sample in a study of radiation and T cells in renal cell carcinoma. Measured with immunoSEQ multiplex PCR; TCRdb has only the in-frame clones, and not every one. The data contain roughly 58,000 clones, about three quarters of them singletons. Specified time point: blood 4 weeks post-SBRT, at nephrectomy. Noted treatment: 15 Gy SBRT to primary tumor, nephrectomy 4 weeks later. The starting material was blood, obtained from a patient whose treatment included radiotherapy and nephrectomy. The receptors shown here come from a man aged 55 to 69 with renal cell carcinoma.

The chain couples TRBV19 to TRBJ2-5, with 9 nucleotides matching TRBD1. CDR1 LNHDA and CDR2 SQIVND come from the germline V gene (reference sequence). This CDR3 has 14 residues. V lost 5 bases, J lost 4 bases, and 5 bases stayed unmatched. CDR3 sequence: CASSYTGGLETQYF. The CDR3 DNA reads TGTGCCAGTAGTTACACAGGGGGCCTAGAGACCCAGTACTTC.

This clone was picked up a small number of times. V usage is TRBV6-4 and J usage is TRBJ2-2; D remains ambiguous. The germline CDR1 and CDR2 sequences are MRHNA and SNTAGT. The CDR3 is 16 amino acids. Trimming removed 6 bases from V and 4 bases from J, with 18 bases in between. CDR3 sequence (DNA): TGTGCCAGCAGGACCAACGTTTGGTTGCTCACCGGGGAGCTGTTTTTT. Amino acid sequence: CASRTNVWLLTGELFF.

The genes are TRBV10-3 and TRBJ2-1; D perhaps matches TRBD1 (6 bases). The CDR3 is made up of 15 amino acids. CDR1 ENHRY and CDR2 SYGVKD come from the germline V gene. V was clipped by 8 bases and J by 7 bases, with 21 bases between them. The CDR3, as DNA: TGTGCCATCCGGACGATGACAGGTTCAGGGAATGAGCAGTTCTTC. It codes for CAIRTMTGSGNEQFF.

The chain couples TRBV27 to TRBJ2-1; 7 bases agree with TRBD2. Trimming took 5 bases from V and 1 from J; bases not matched to a gene: 8. CDR1 MNHEY and CDR2 SMNVEV come from the germline V gene (reference sequence). The CDR3 consists of 16 residues. The CDR3 is CASSIIAGLSYNEQFF. The CDR3 DNA reads as TGTGCCAGCAGTATCATAGCGGGCCTTTCCTACAATGAGCAGTTCTTC.

This clone was counted between two and nine times. This chain connects TRBV15 to TRBJ2-7, with D perhaps given as TRBD1 or TRBD2 (5 bases each). Germline values: CDR1 LNHNV, CDR2 YYDKDF (reference sequence). The CDR3 consists of 16 residues. The ends were cut back, 0 bases at V and 6 bases at J, with 18 bases in the middle. The CDR3 DNA is TGTGCCACCAGCAGAGAGGGACCTCATCTTCGTGGCGAGCAGTACGTC. This sequence encodes CATSREGPHLRGEQYV.

The J gene is TRBJ2-1, the V gene TRBV6-5; tentative D call: TRBD1 (6 bases). CDR1 is MNHEY, CDR2 SVGAGI, per germline. The V gene lost 4 bases and the J gene lost 5 bases, with 15 bases spanning the gap. The CDR3 is 15 amino acids. DNA of the CDR3: TGTGCCAGCAGTTCACCGGGACATGCCAACAATGAGCAGTTCTTC. It is translated as CASSSPGHANNEQFF.

This clone occurred a few times. The chain links TRBV7-8 to TRBJ1-1, with D uncertain. This CDR3 has 13 residues. Germline V gene data show CDR1 as SGHVS and CDR2 as FQNEAQ. Between the trimmed V and J ends, which lost 4 bases and 1 base, there was a span of 7 bases. In DNA form, the CDR3 reads TGTGCCAGCAGCTCCGCGGGGAACACTGAAGCTTTCTTT. As protein: CASSSAGNTEAFF.

V gene TRBV18 combines with J gene TRBJ1-1; D possibly corresponds to TRBD1 (6 bases). The CDR3 is 13 residues long. Germline CDR1 and CDR2: KGHSH and LQKENI. Between the trimmed V and J ends, which lost 3 bases and 6 bases, there was a span of 11 bases. The CDR3 here is CASSPQQGPEAFF. In nucleotides, the CDR3 is TGTGCCAGCTCACCCCAACAGGGCCCTGAAGCTTTCTTT.

V is TRBV6-6 and J is TRBJ1-6, with a weak D call TRBD1 (6 bases). The CDR3 is 14 residues long. Germline V gene data show CDR1 as MNHNY and CDR2 as SVGAGI (reference sequence). V was shortened by 2 bases and J by 9 bases, with 11 bases between the two germline ends. In nucleotides, the CDR3 is TGTGCCAGCAGTTACGGGGTGGGGGCTTCACCCCTCCACTTT. Its protein product is CASSYGVGASPLHF.

The J gene is TRBJ2-7, the V gene TRBV6-6; D gene ambiguous. The V and J ends lost 4 bases and 6 bases respectively, with 10 bases between them. Germline CDR1 reads MNHNY; CDR2 reads SVGAGI (reference sequence). The CDR3 extends over 12 amino acids. CDR3 nucleotide sequence: TGTGCCAGCAGTTCTCTAGGATTCGAGCAGTACGTC. The encoded protein is CASSSLGFEQYV.

This clone was detected only a few times. V and J are TRBV7-8 and TRBJ2-3; TRBD2 matches 7 bases. The J segment lost 1 base and the V segment lost 5 bases, leaving 9 bases of the junction unmatched. The CDR3 has 16 amino acids. Per germline, CDR1 SGHVS and CDR2 FQNEAQ. The CDR3 is CASSPTRAGGTDTQYF. CDR3 coding DNA: TGTGCCAGCAGCCCTACTCGGGCGGGGGGCACAGATACGCAGTATTTT.